This T cell receptor (beta chain) was retrieved from a study of shared clonotypes between healthy human individuals. The table came from immunoSEQ multiplex PCR; TCRdb's copy has only in-frame clones and leaves some out. The top ten clones hold roughly 0.1% of a sample with about 600,000 clones, about 95% of them seen once. J lost 6 bases, V lost 4 bases, and 5 bases had no gene match. Germline loops: CDR1 SGHAT, CDR2 FQNNGV. CDR3 length equals 14 residues. Naive-designated CD8 cells lacked CD45RO, were positively enriched for CCR7, and omitted terminally differentiated effector memory CD45RA+ cells.

The TCR comes from a woman in her thirties in good health. V gene TRBV11-2 combines with J gene TRBJ2-7; 11 nucleotides match TRBD1. Sequenced input: naive CD8+ T cells sorted from blood. The CDR3, as DNA: TGTGCCAGCAGCTACGGACAGGGGGCTTTCGAGCAGTACTTC. It translates to CASSYGQGAFEQYF.